A selection of T cell receptor beta chains follows, all from one sample in a study of blood T cells in healthy people across ages. TCRdb re-derived calls from the 5' RACE reads in MiXCR, one entry per CDR3 protein. The data hold 700,000 to 1,000,000 distinct CDR3 sequences, with 44% observed a single time. Specimen: blood. Source of these receptors: a man aged 60-69 years in good health. Both conserved end residues are part of each CDR3. D genes are given only for firm matches. Size values are once, few and many counts, or a class for expanded clones, and some rows have none.

length,V,D,size,J,CDR3,DNA
15,TRBV6-1,TRBD2,once,TRBJ2-7,CASSEFTSGYYEQYF,TGTGCCAGCAGTGAATTCACTAGCGGGTACTACGAGCAGTACTTC
14,TRBV13,TRBD1,few,TRBJ1-6,CASSFRDRDSPLHF,TGTGCCAGCAGTTTCCGGGACAGAGATTCACCCCTCCACTTT
11,TRBV7-9,TRBD1,few,TRBJ2-1,CASSHDRGQFF,TGTGCCAGCAGCCATGACAGGGGGCAGTTCTTC
13,TRBV20-1,NA,few,TRBJ2-3,CSARDRATDTQYF,TGCAGTGCTAGAGATCGAGCCACAGATACGCAGTATTTT
14,TRBV9,NA,few,TRBJ2-1,CASSVGGTYNEQFF,TGTGCCAGCAGCGTAGGGGGAACCTACAATGAGCAGTTCTTC
17,TRBV20-1,NA,NA,TRBJ2-1,CSARAITGTGLYNEQFF,TGCAGTGCTAGAGCAATTACCGGGACCGGCCTCTACAATGAGCAGTTCTTC
15,TRBV12-3/TRBV12-4,TRBD1,NA,TRBJ1-2,CASSFAPHRGAGYTF,TGTGCCAGCAGTTTCGCACCTCACAGGGGTGCCGGCTACACCTTC
13,TRBV7-2,NA,few,TRBJ1-5,CASSSVSNQPQHF,TGTGCCAGCAGCTCGGTTAGCAATCAGCCCCAGCATTTT
16,TRBV25-1,TRBD2,NA,TRBJ2-3,CASTGLAETSTDTQYF,TGTGCCAGCACGGGACTAGCGGAGACTAGCACAGATACGCAGTATTTT
13,TRBV25-1,NA,NA,TRBJ1-6,CASSGIENSPLHF,TGTGCCAGCAGTGGAATTGAAAATTCACCCCTCCACTTT
16,TRBV7-2,NA,many,TRBJ2-3,CASSQNRLTSSDTQYF,TGTGCCAGCAGCCAGAACCGTTTGACTAGTTCGGATACGCAGTATTTT
16,TRBV20-1,NA,NA,TRBJ2-3,CGARDYRAVRADTQYF,TGCGGTGCTAGAGATTATAGGGCGGTGAGGGCAGATACGCAGTATTTT
13,TRBV7-2,NA,NA,TRBJ1-1,CASSKTDYTEAFF,TGTGCCAGCAGCAAGACGGATTACACTGAAGCTTTCTTT
15,TRBV12-3/TRBV12-4,NA,NA,TRBJ2-2,CASSLGARNTGELFF,TGTGCCAGCAGTTTAGGGGCCAGGAACACCGGGGAGCTGTTTTTT
16,TRBV6-5,NA,many,TRBJ1-2,CASSYEAQGRFYGYTF,TGTGCCAGCAGTTACGAAGCGCAGGGTCGGTTTTATGGCTACACCTTC
16,TRBV9,NA,NA,TRBJ2-4,CASSPTSIAAPLEQYF,TGTGCCAGCAGCCCTACCTCTATAGCGGCGCCCCTGGAGCAGTACTTC
17,TRBV3-1,NA,NA,TRBJ2-5,CASSQVAGVFLGETQYF,TGTGCCAGCAGCCAAGTGGCAGGTGTCTTCTTGGGGGAGACCCAGTACTTC
14,TRBV4-1,NA,NA,TRBJ2-5,CASSQLIHRETQYF,TGCGCCAGCAGCCAATTAATCCACCGGGAGACCCAGTACTTC
16,TRBV15,NA,NA,TRBJ1-5,CATSRESLGDFQPQHF,TGTGCCACCAGCAGAGAAAGCCTTGGGGATTTTCAGCCCCAGCATTTT
13,TRBV20-1,NA,few,TRBJ2-1,CSARNAGANEQFF,TGCAGTGCTAGAAATGCAGGGGCGAATGAGCAGTTCTTC
12,TRBV20-1,NA,NA,TRBJ2-5,CSALPYEETQYF,TGCAGTGCTCTTCCCTATGAAGAGACCCAGTACTTC
14,TRBV20-1,TRBD1,few,TRBJ2-5,CSARVMGQPETQYF,TGCAGTGCTAGAGTGATGGGACAGCCAGAGACCCAGTACTTC
16,TRBV20-1,TRBD1,few,TRBJ2-1,CSARDSGQGSYNEQFF,TGCAGTGCTAGAGACTCGGGACAGGGTTCCTACAATGAGCAGTTCTTC
15,TRBV6-6,NA,few,TRBJ1-1,CASSYSIAADTEAFF,TGTGCCAGCAGTTACTCGATTGCGGCCGACACTGAAGCTTTCTTT
13,TRBV29-1,NA,many,TRBJ2-7,CSVVLGAPYEQYF,TGCAGCGTTGTTCTTGGGGCACCTTACGAGCAGTACTTC
16,TRBV21-1,NA,few,TRBJ2-7,CASSKAQTKGPNEQYF,TGTGCCAGCAGCAAAGCGCAGACCAAAGGGCCCAACGAGCAGTACTTC
15,TRBV4-1,TRBD1,NA,TRBJ1-2,CASSQAPGTAYGYTF,TGCGCCAGCAGCCAAGCACCCGGGACAGCCTATGGCTACACCTTC
14,TRBV7-6,NA,NA,TRBJ2-5,CASSYAGLQETQYF,TGTGCTAGCAGCTATGCAGGGCTCCAAGAGACCCAGTACTTC
15,TRBV28,NA,NA,TRBJ2-7,CASGRSGRVSYEQYF,TGTGCCAGCGGACGCTCGGGACGTGTCTCCTACGAGCAGTACTTC
15,TRBV6-5,NA,few,TRBJ2-7,CASSPLRYGDNEQYF,TGTGCCAGCAGTCCCCTTAGGTACGGTGACAATGAGCAGTACTTC
14,TRBV4-3,NA,few,TRBJ2-3,CASSWNPSADTQYF,TGCGCCAGCAGTTGGAATCCTAGTGCAGATACGCAGTATTTT
11,TRBV20-1,NA,NA,TRBJ2-1,CGAAPEDEQFF,TGCGGTGCCGCGCCGGAGGATGAGCAGTTCTTC
13,TRBV25-1,NA,few,TRBJ2-5,CASSEPGVETQYF,TGTGCCAGCAGTGAGCCCGGGGTGGAGACCCAGTACTTC
16,TRBV12-3/TRBV12-4,NA,NA,TRBJ2-2,CASSRESGVWTGELFF,TGTGCCAGCAGTAGAGAGTCCGGGGTGTGGACCGGGGAGCTGTTTTTT
15,TRBV5-4,NA,NA,TRBJ2-7,CASSRDGGHSYEQYF,TGTGCCAGCAGCCGGGATGGGGGGCACTCCTACGAGCAGTACTTC
16,TRBV12-3/TRBV12-4,TRBD2,few,TRBJ2-5,CASSLAQASGRETQYF,TGTGCCAGCAGTTTAGCGCAGGCTAGCGGTCGGGAGACCCAGTACTTC
14,TRBV20-1,TRBD1,NA,TRBJ1-2,CSATESHRGYGYTF,TGCAGTGCCACTGAATCCCACAGGGGCTATGGCTACACCTTC
16,TRBV12-3/TRBV12-4,TRBD2,few,TRBJ2-2,CASSPGTSGLTGELFF,TGTGCCAGCAGTCCCGGGACTAGCGGACTCACCGGGGAGCTGTTTTTT
14,TRBV6-2/TRBV6-3,NA,few,TRBJ2-4,CASSYVFGESEQYF,TGTGCCAGCAGTTACGTTTTCGGGGAATCTGAGCAGTACTTC
18,TRBV5-6,NA,NA,TRBJ2-5,CASSLARNGFYFQETQYF,TGTGCCAGCAGCTTGGCCCGGAATGGATTCTATTTCCAAGAGACCCAGTACTTC
12,TRBV6-5,TRBD1,few,TRBJ1-1,CASSARGCKAFF,TGTGCCAGCAGTGCCAGGGGGTGCAAGGCTTTCTTT
13,TRBV4-3,TRBD1,few,TRBJ2-7,CASSQGTGREQYF,TGCGCCAGCAGCCAAGGGACAGGGAGAGAGCAGTACTTC
15,TRBV20-1,NA,NA,TRBJ1-5,CSARRPGDRTPAQHF,TGCAGTGCTAGGCGTCCAGGGGACCGGACACCGGCCCAGCATTTT
14,TRBV5-5,NA,NA,TRBJ1-5,CASSLRQSNQPQHF,TGTGCCAGCAGCTTACGGCAAAGCAATCAGCCCCAGCATTTT
15,TRBV7-3,TRBD1,NA,TRBJ2-5,CASSLGPGGAETQYF,TGTGCCAGCAGCTTGGGTCCAGGGGGCGCGGAGACCCAGTACTTC
12,TRBV20-1,NA,NA,TRBJ2-4,CSARAQGGIQYF,TGCAGTGCTAGAGCACAGGGAGGCATTCAGTACTTC
11,TRBV20-1,NA,NA,TRBJ2-5,CSWAAPETQYF,TGCAGTTGGGCAGCCCCAGAGACCCAGTACTTC
14,TRBV15,NA,NA,TRBJ2-7,CATSDAGASYEQYF,TGTGCCACCTCTGATGCAGGGGCTTCCTACGAGCAGTACTTC
14,TRBV20-1,TRBD1,once,TRBJ1-1,CSATKTGGRTEAFF,TGCAGTGCTACCAAAACAGGGGGACGCACTGAAGCTTTCTTT
15,TRBV7-9,NA,NA,TRBJ2-7,CASSLALGFSYEQYF,TGTGCCAGCAGCTTAGCTCTCGGGTTCTCCTACGAGCAGTACTTC
15,TRBV27,TRBD2,many,TRBJ2-1,CASKAGGLSYNEQFF,TGTGCCAGCAAGGCGGGGGGCCTCTCCTACAATGAGCAGTTCTTC
14,TRBV4-3,NA,NA,TRBJ2-7,CASSQDRGSDEQYF,TGCGCCAGCAGCCAAGATCGGGGGTCGGACGAGCAGTACTTC
13,TRBV12-3/TRBV12-4,TRBD2,NA,TRBJ2-5,CASTSGLAETQYF,TGTGCCAGCACCTCGGGACTAGCCGAGACCCAGTACTTC
15,TRBV4-3,NA,few,TRBJ1-2,CASSQVLSSVYGYTF,TGCGCCAGCAGCCAAGTTCTCTCATCCGTCTATGGCTACACCTTC
13,TRBV29-1,NA,few,TRBJ2-3,CSVEDRRTDTQYF,TGCAGCGTTGAAGATCGGAGAACAGATACGCAGTATTTT
14,TRBV29-1,NA,NA,TRBJ2-1,CSVQKVTRPLEQFF,TGCAGCGTCCAGAAGGTTACCCGCCCTCTGGAGCAGTTCTTC
15,TRBV4-1,TRBD1,NA,TRBJ1-2,CASSQGLGQNYGYTF,TGCGCCAGCAGCCAAGGACTGGGACAGAACTATGGCTACACCTTC